The present T cell receptor beta chain was sequenced within a study of CD8+ T cells in alopecia areata. RNA extraction was followed by reverse transcription into cDNA, which acted as the sequencing template. Sequencing used immunoSEQ multiplex PCR; TCRdb keeps in-frame clones, though not all of them. The repertoire holds some 82,000 clones, with around 54% as singletons. Trimming removed 2 bases at V and 0 bases at J, with 11 bases between. This CDR3 has 15 residues. Germline V CDR1 and CDR2: GTSNPN, SVGIG (reference sequence). Study results and caveats: Compared with normal scalp, lesional scalp had higher clonality and more expanded CD8+ clones.

PBMCs provided sorted CD4+ and CD8+ T cells. Worth noting for this clone: No antigen is known for it.

This TCR was sampled from a human donor with alopecia areata. Sequenced sample: NKG2D-high CD8+ T cells sorted from blood. This chain connects TRBV30 to TRBJ2-1; D unclear. CDR3 amino acids: CAWSINPSSYNEQFF. In DNA, the CDR3 is TGTGCCTGGAGTATAAATCCCTCCTCCTACAATGAGCAGTTCTTC.